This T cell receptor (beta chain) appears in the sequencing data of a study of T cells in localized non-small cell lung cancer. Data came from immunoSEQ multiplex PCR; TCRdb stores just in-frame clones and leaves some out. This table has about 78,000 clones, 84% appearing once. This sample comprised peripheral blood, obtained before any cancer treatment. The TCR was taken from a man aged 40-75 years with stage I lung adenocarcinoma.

The CDR3 loop reads CASSLDNRNTGELFF. The CDR3 nucleotides read TGTGCCAGCAGCTTGGATAACAGGAACACCGGGGAGCTGTTTTTT. This rearrangement joins TRBV7-2 to TRBJ2-2; D remains unclear. Deletions cut 3 bases from V and 1 base from J, with 9 bases between. Germline CDR1 reads SGHTA; CDR2 reads FQGNSA. CDR3 size: 15 residues.